The 28 T cell receptor beta chains listed next were all sequenced from one sample in a study of CDR3 diversity in severe acne. TCRdb reprocessed the PCR reads via MiXCR and lists one record per CDR3 protein. Here the sample spans around 94,000 distinct CDR3 sequences, 51% being singletons. Sequencing input: blood. Every receptor here comes from a male donor with acne.

The chain employs TRBV20-1 and TRBJ2-5; a possible D gene is TRBD1 (6 bases). Germline V gene lookup returns CDR1 DFQATT and CDR2 SNEGSKA (reference sequence). The ends were cut back, 1 base at V and 4 bases at J, with 22 bases in the middle. This CDR3 is built from 17 residues. The CDR3 here is CSARAEPGHRGGETQYF. CDR3 in DNA: TGCAGTGCTAGAGCTGAACCGGGACACCGAGGAGGAGAGACCCAGTACTTC.

This clonotype was seen at least ten times. The chain carries TRBV24-1 and TRBJ2-1; TRBD2 agrees at 9 bases. Per the germline V gene, CDR1 is KGHDR and CDR2 is SFDVKD. The junction had 6 bases not matched to a gene; V was cut back by 1 base and J by 9 bases. This CDR3 spans 15 amino acids. CDR3: CATSDFGGREPEQFF. The CDR3 DNA is TGTGCCACCAGTGATTTTGGCGGGAGGGAACCTGAGCAGTTCTTC.

The genes are TRBV11-2 and TRBJ2-5; D is perhaps TRBD1 or TRBD2 (5 bases each). Germline CDR1 and CDR2: SGHAT and FQNNGV. The CDR3 loop spans 15 amino acids. The V gene lost 0 bases and the J gene lost 5 bases, with 13 bases spanning the gap. Here the CDR3 DNA reads TGTGCCAGCAGCTTAGATCGGGGCAGGGTCGAGACCCAGTACTTC. It encodes CASSLDRGRVETQYF.

This clonotype was detected many times. The chain joins TRBV29-1 to TRBJ1-2; 7 bases map to TRBD1. V trimming: 7 bases; J trimming: 8 bases; junction bases outside the gene matches: 13. CDR3 length equals 13 residues. Germline loops: CDR1 SQVTM, CDR2 ANQGSEA. The CDR3 loop reads CSADTGASWGYTF. CDR3 in DNA: TGCAGCGCCGATACAGGGGCGTCTTGGGGCTACACCTTC.

Within the sample, this clonotype is medium-sized. The V gene is TRBV9, the J gene TRBJ2-1, with 14 nucleotides matching TRBD2. The CDR3 covers 15 residues. Trimming removed 4 bases from V and 7 bases from J; junction bases left unmatched: 4. Germline CDR1 reads SGDLS; CDR2 reads YYNGEE. Here the CDR3 reads CASSQTSGGENEQFF. CDR3 DNA: TGTGCCAGCAGCCAGACTAGCGGGGGGGAGAATGAGCAGTTCTTC.

The sample holds many counts of this clonotype. The V call is TRBV12-5, the J call TRBJ2-1; 7 bases map to TRBD1. Germline loops: CDR1 LGHNT, CDR2 FRNRAP. The J segment lost 0 bases and the V segment lost 7 bases, leaving 9 bases of the junction unmatched. This CDR3 contains 16 residues. CDR3: CASALPGQRSYNEQFF. The CDR3 DNA sequence: TGTGCTAGTGCCCTCCCGGGACAGCGCTCCTACAATGAGCAGTTCTTC.

The chain couples TRBV3-1 to TRBJ2-1; 7 positions agree with TRBD2. J lost 4 bases, V lost 2 bases, and 8 bases had no gene match. In germline, CDR1 is LGHDT, CDR2 YNNKEL (reference sequence). The CDR3 extends over 16 amino acids. The CDR3 DNA is TGTGCCAGCAGCCAAAAGATAGCGGGCCTTTACAATGAGCAGTTCTTC. Translated: CASSQKIAGLYNEQFF.

The chain joins TRBV11-2 to TRBJ2-5; D is undetermined. CDR1 and CDR2 from the germline V gene are SGHAT and FQNNGV. The germline V and J ends were trimmed by 0 bases and 2 bases, with 10 bases remaining between them. This CDR3 spans 15 amino acids. DNA of the CDR3: TGTGCCAGCAGCTTAGAGCTGGCAGCGCAAGAGACCCAGTACTTC. It yields the protein CASSLELAAQETQYF.

The V gene is TRBV28, the J gene TRBJ2-7, with 8 nucleotides matching TRBD1. The CDR3 extends over 14 amino acids. After removal of 8 bases from V and 0 bases from J, the junction contained 6 bases not matched to a gene. The V gene's germline CDR1 is MDHEN and CDR2 SYDVKM. CDR3 DNA: TGTGCCAGCGGCCCCGGGACAGGCTCCTACGAGCAGTACTTC. As protein: CASGPGTGSYEQYF.

By sample share, this clonotype is medium-sized. The chain employs TRBV7-2 and TRBJ2-7; TRBD1 aligns across 11 bases. Trimming removed 6 bases from V and 5 bases from J; junction bases left unmatched: 9. The V gene's germline CDR1 is SGHTA and CDR2 FQGNSA. This CDR3 has 15 residues. CDR3: CASSLRTGGFDEQYF. For the CDR3, the DNA is TGTGCCAGCAGTTTAAGGACAGGGGGCTTTGACGAGCAGTACTTC.

This clonotype was seen a handful of times. This CDR3 is missing its conserved last phenylalanine or tryptophan, likely due to a read error. Because the CDR3's place on the DNA is in doubt, the DNA is left out and the CDR3 is given as listed by TCRdb. V usage is TRBV7-2 and J usage is TRBJ2-1; the table's D call of TRBD2 was not tested on the DNA. The length of the CDR3 is 12 amino acids, counting both ends. The germline CDR1 and CDR2 sequences are SGHTA and FQGNSA. CDR3 region: CASSPASLAGGT.

This sequence joins TRBV20-1 and TRBJ2-7; D could derive from TRBD1 or TRBD2 (5 bases each). CDR1 and CDR2 (germline): DFQATT, SNEGSKA (reference sequence). This CDR3 region has 16 residues. The V and J ends lost 4 bases and 2 bases respectively, with 21 bases between them. The CDR3 DNA sequence: TGCAGTGCTACAACATCAAAGAGGGGCCGGCCCTACGAGCAGTACTTC. Translation: CSATTSKRGRPYEQYF.

Ten or more counts support this clonotype. This chain uses TRBV5-4 with TRBJ2-1; TRBD2 aligns across 7 bases. With V trimmed by 7 bases and J by 7 bases, 11 bases remained unmatched. The CDR3 length is 14 residues. CDR1 and CDR2 from the germline V gene are SGHNT and YYREEE (reference sequence). The CDR3 bases are TGTGCCAGCCAAAATGGGGAGGGAAAGAATGAGCAGTTCTTC. Translating gives CASQNGEGKNEQFF.

This clonotype was found a few times. This chain links TRBV2 with TRBJ2-7; maybe TRBD2 (5 bases). CDR3 length equals 12 residues. Germline CDR1 SNHLY, CDR2 FYNNEI. Trimming left V 5 bases short and J 6 bases short, with 11 bases between. This CDR3 is CASSNRGREQYF. The CDR3, as DNA: TGTGCCAGCAGTAACCGGGGTCGCGAGCAGTACTTC.

This chain uses TRBV6-5 with TRBJ2-2, with 7 bases fitting TRBD2. V lost 0 bases and J lost 8; bases outside the gene matches: 9. Germline-derived CDR1 and CDR2 are MNHEY and SVGAGI. This CDR3 region has 16 residues. In nucleotides, the CDR3 is TGTGCCAGCAGTTACTCGCTGTTCGCGGGGGAAGGGGAGCTGTTTTTT. Translation: CASSYSLFAGEGELFF.

Judged by abundance, this clonotype is medium-sized. This chain links TRBV13 with TRBJ1-6, with 7 bases that match TRBD1. V lost 6 bases and J lost 7; bases outside the gene matches: 9. The CDR3 spans 15 residues. CDR1 is PRHDT, CDR2 FYEKMQ, per germline (reference sequence). The CDR3 spells CASSIGTARNSPLHF. For the CDR3, the DNA is TGTGCCAGCAGTATAGGGACAGCTAGAAATTCACCCCTCCACTTT.

For this clonotype: A much larger clone sits a single nucleotide away, making a read error possible. V and J are TRBV15 and TRBJ2-7, with D perhaps TRBD2 (5 bases). CDR1 is LNHNV and CDR2 is YYDKDF in the germline V gene (reference sequence). The CDR3 is made up of 14 amino acids. This CDR3 reads CATGRDRGNYEQYF. CDR3 in DNA: TGTGCCACCGGCAGAGATCGAGGGAACTACGAGCAGTACTTC. The full variable domain, completed using reference TRBV15 and TRBJ2-7, is DAMVIQNPRYQVTQFGKPVTLSCSQTLNHNVMYWYQQKSSQAPKLLFHYYDKDFNNEADTPDNFQSRRPNTSFCFLDIRSPGLGDTAMYLCATGRDRGNYEQYFGPGTRLTVT.

Note on this clonotype: A clone one base away is much larger, so this may be a read error. The CDR3 region has the DNA TGTGCCAGCAGCTTACCCTTTAACACCGGGGAGCCGTTTTTT. Translating it yields CASSLPFNTGEPFF. The V and J genes are TRBV7-6 and TRBJ2-2; possibly TRBD2 for D (5 bases). Germline loops: CDR1 SGHVS, CDR2 FNYEAQ. CDR3 length equals 14 residues.

This clonotype has a count of ten or more. The chain's CDR3 is CASSGAGDGRNIQYF. In DNA form, the CDR3 reads TGTGCCAGCAGCGGGGCAGGGGACGGTAGAAACATTCAGTACTTC. V and J are TRBV9 and TRBJ2-4; maybe TRBD1 (6 bases). From germline, CDR1 is SGDLS and CDR2 YYNGEE. The CDR3 is made up of 15 amino acids. Trimming shortened V by 3 bases and J by 6 bases, and 16 bases separated the two germline ends.

This clonotype has more than one count but fewer than ten. The rearrangement joins TRBV20-1 to TRBJ2-6; tentatively, D is TRBD2 (6 bases). This CDR3 contains 18 residues. V lost 0 bases and J lost 0, with 15 bases in between. Per germline, CDR1 DFQATT and CDR2 SNEGSKA (reference sequence). The CDR3 sequence is CSARDWRGSSSGANVLTF. CDR3 coding DNA: TGCAGTGCTAGAGATTGGAGGGGTTCGAGCTCTGGGGCCAACGTCCTGACTTTC.

The chain is built from TRBV25-1 and TRBJ1-2; D not certain. Deletions cut 4 bases from V and 8 bases from J, with 8 bases between. CDR1 and CDR2 (germline): MGHDK, SYGVNS. This CDR3 has 11 amino acids. The CDR3 DNA follows: TGTGCCAGCAGTGGGCGGGGAGGCTACACCTTC. Protein sequence: CASSGRGGYTF.

This clonotype was detected many times. The J gene is TRBJ2-7, the V gene TRBV6-1; 9 nucleotides agree with TRBD2. The CDR3 runs to 15 residues. Trimming at V came to 0 bases and at J to 1 base, leaving 1 base not matched to a gene. Germline CDR1 is MNHNS and CDR2 is SASEGT. CDR3 DNA: TGTGCCAGCAGTGAAGCGCTAGCGGGATCCTACGAGCAGTACTTC. Translated, it gives CASSEALAGSYEQYF.

This clonotype was counted once. V gene TRBV2 combines with J gene TRBJ1-5; TRBD1 is a possible D gene (5 bases). Trimming cost V 3 bases and J 5 bases, with 8 bases left between them. The CDR3 totals 13 residues. Per the germline V gene, CDR1 is SNHLY and CDR2 is FYNNEI. The DNA for the CDR3 is TGTGCCAGCAGTGATGGGACGTATCAGCCCCAGCATTTT. This encodes CASSDGTYQPQHF.

This clonotype was seen only once. V usage is TRBV7-6 and J usage is TRBJ2-2; weak D call: TRBD1 (6 bases). CDR1 is SGHVS, CDR2 FNYEAQ, per germline. The CDR3 spans 15 residues. The germline V and J ends were trimmed by 2 bases and 3 bases, with 10 bases remaining between them. The CDR3 sequence: CASSLTAGDTGELFF. The CDR3 DNA sequence: TGTGCCAGCAGCTTAACGGCAGGGGACACCGGGGAGCTGTTTTTT.

V is TRBV29-1 and J is TRBJ1-2; D is unresolved. Germline CDR1 and CDR2: SQVTM and ANQGSEA. The CDR3 consists of 11 residues. V dropped 7 bases and J dropped 4 bases, with 10 bases sitting between them. The CDR3 loop reads CSATEIYGYTF. The CDR3 bases are TGCAGCGCTACAGAGATCTATGGCTACACCTTC.

The chain carries TRBV11-2 and TRBJ1-1; D perhaps matches TRBD1 (5 bases). The V end lost 6 bases, the J end lost 2 bases, and 10 bases lay between the germline ends. Germline V gives CDR1 SGHAT, CDR2 FQNNGV. This CDR3 comprises 13 residues. CDR3 nucleotide sequence: TGTGCCAGCAGTATACAGGTTAACACTGAAGCTTTCTTT. Protein product: CASSIQVNTEAFF.

This chain joins TRBV15 and TRBJ2-7; TRBD2 agrees at 11 bases. J gave up 7 bases and V 0 bases, and 11 bases lay outside the gene matches. CDR3 length: 17 amino acids. Germline V gene data show CDR1 as LNHNV and CDR2 as YYDKDF (reference sequence). This CDR3 is CATSRDLNSGRAGEQYV. The CDR3 DNA reads as TGTGCCACCAGCAGAGATCTGAATAGCGGGAGGGCGGGTGAGCAGTACGTC.

Ten or more counts support this clonotype. The chain links TRBV7-8 to TRBJ2-5; TRBD1 is a possible D gene (5 bases). The CDR3 is 15 residues long. From germline, CDR1 is SGHVS and CDR2 FQNEAQ. V dropped 3 bases and J dropped 4 bases, with 15 bases sitting between them. The CDR3, as DNA: TGTGCCAGCAGCTTTACCCCAGGGTCCACAGAGACCCAGTACTTC. Residues: CASSFTPGSTETQYF.